This TCR beta chain was captured in a study of T cell therapy after organ transplantation. Background on the study: T cells were expanded roughly 2 weeks with 30 CMV class I/II epitopes.

Measured with immunoSEQ multiplex PCR; TCRdb has only the in-frame clones, and not every one. This table holds about 48,000 clones, about 94% found once. This CDR3 contains 14 residues. After removal of 7 bases from V and 2 bases from J, the junction contained 7 bases not matched to a gene. Germline CDR1 reads SEHNR; CDR2 reads FQNEAQ (reference sequence). Study-level findings and limits: Both transferred clonotypes and endogenous ones absent from products apparently reconstituted.

Points on this clone: Its antigen is still unknown.

This TCR was recovered from a human patient who had received a solid organ transplant and had CMV disease. The V and J genes are TRBV7-9 and TRBJ2-7, with 8 positions matching TRBD1. The sequencing used CD8+ T cells from blood, collected before autologous CMV-specific T cell therapy. The CDR3 sequence: CASIGTGRTYEQYF. The DNA for the CDR3 is TGTGCCAGCATCGGGACAGGCCGTACCTACGAGCAGTACTTC.